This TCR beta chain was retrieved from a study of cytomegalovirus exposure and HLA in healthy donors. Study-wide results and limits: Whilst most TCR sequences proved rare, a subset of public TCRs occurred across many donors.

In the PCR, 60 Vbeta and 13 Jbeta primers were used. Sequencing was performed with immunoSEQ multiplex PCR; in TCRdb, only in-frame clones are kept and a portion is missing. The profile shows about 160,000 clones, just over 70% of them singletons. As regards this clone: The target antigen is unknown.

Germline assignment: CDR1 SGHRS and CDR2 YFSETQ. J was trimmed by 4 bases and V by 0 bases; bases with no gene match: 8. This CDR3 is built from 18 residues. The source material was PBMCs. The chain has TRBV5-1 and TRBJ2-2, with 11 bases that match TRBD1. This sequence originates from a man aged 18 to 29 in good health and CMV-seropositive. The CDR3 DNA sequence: TGCGCCAGCAGCTTGGGGGACAGGGGGTTTAGGATCACCGGGGAGCTGTTTTTT. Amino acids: CASSLGDRGFRITGELFF.